This T cell receptor beta chain was obtained from a study of CD8+ T cells in alopecia areata. General study findings and limits: Patients shared TCRs less clearly than mice did, possibly for HLA-related reasons. Compared with normal scalp, lesional scalp had higher clonality and more expanded CD8+ clones. In scalp samples, resident alphabeta T cells of normal skin are also sequenced.

This CDR3 has 15 amino acids. The V and J ends lost 0 bases and 0 bases respectively, with 6 bases between them. Germline V gene data show CDR1 as SGHRS and CDR2 as YFSETQ. Alopecia areata patients had lesional scalp punch biopsies and peripheral blood taken from them. Reverse transcribed after extraction, RNA yielded cDNA as the sequencing template. This table comes from immunoSEQ multiplex PCR, and its TCRdb copy is limited to in-frame clones, with some not included. Among about 150,000 clones, around 47% were seen once, and the ten largest hold around 6.8%. On this clone: Its antigen is still unknown.

The sample comprised CD4+ T cells sorted from blood. The V and J genes are TRBV5-1 and TRBJ1-4; D ambiguous. This TCR derives from a human donor with alopecia areata. The CDR3 sequence is CASSLEPATNEKLFF. The DNA for the CDR3 is TGCGCCAGCAGCTTGGAGCCAGCAACTAATGAAAAACTGTTTTTT. Supplemented by reference TRBV5-1 and TRBJ1-4, the full variable domain reads KAGVTQTPRYLIKTRGQQVTLSCSPISGHRSVSWYQQTPGQGLQFLFEYFSETQRNKGNFPGRFSGRQFSNSRSEMNVSTLELGDSALYLCASSLEPATNEKLFFGSGTQLSVL.